The source of this T cell receptor beta chain is a study of blood T cell repertoires in COVID-19. Study-level information: Specimens from acute and convalescent COVID-19 originated in the United States, Italy and Spain.

Profiled with immunoSEQ multiplex PCR; TCRdb holds only in-frame clones, not every one. The table includes 60,000 to 65,000 clones, roughly 72% detected once. The Seattle site enrolled patients during active infection and followed them longitudinally. The germline gives CDR1 SGHNT, CDR2 YYREEE (reference sequence). The ends were cut back, 0 bases at V and 8 bases at J, with 9 bases in the middle. This CDR3 spans 14 amino acids. The rearrangement links TRBV5-4 to TRBJ1-6, with D unresolved. The sequence was obtained from an older woman with COVID-19, enrolled during active disease. Source material: peripheral blood. Written as DNA, the CDR3 is TGTGCCAGCAGCTTGGCCGTCGGGGATTCACCCCTCCACTTT. This codes for CASSLAVGDSPLHF.